This T cell receptor beta chain is drawn from a study of monozygotic twins with cystic fibrosis (dated by TCRdb to 2020 to 2022). Concerning the study at large: Roughly 2.7 micrograms of fragmented DNA went through 15 PCR cycles to produce barcoded libraries. To gauge how much genetics shapes V and J gene usage, the researchers compared TCR beta repertoires both within and across 16 monozygotic twin pairs who have cystic fibrosis. On the day blood was drawn, the twins' weight-for-height and FEVPerc (FEV1 disease centile) were ranked against those of the 1,060 cohort participants. The cohort comprised ten female and six male twin pairs aged roughly 2.0 to 40 years, median roughly 8.8 years, mostly children and adolescents. Data for three of the twin pairs had previously been reported in another context.

On the study overall, not on this receptor specifically: The cohort was small, and the number of shared CDR3s showed no association with age, concordance or disease severity. Sharing of nucleotide-identical clonotypes was significantly greater within monozygotic CF twin pairs than between unrelated CF individuals (P = 0.000026, Mann-Whitney). V gene usage was most similar to the co-twin for 13 of 16 pairs, and J usage for 8 of 16 pairs, suggesting genetic constraints. Simpson clonality was generally low (median roughly 0.009), which suggests a naive-dominated repertoire, and clonality was higher in the most severely affected patients.

The germline ends are 16 bases apart after V is trimmed by 1 base and J by 7 bases. For CDR1 and CDR2, the germline V gene (reference sequence) lists SSHAT and FNYEAQ. The CDR3 numbers 16 residues from cysteine through phenylalanine. Only the CDR3 portion is preserved as DNA: 48 bases, with reading frame beginning at the first base. The twin pairs came from the European Cystic Fibrosis Twin and Sibling Study Cohort, which recruited patients from more than 150 CF clinics across 14 European countries. Zygosity and CFTR genotype were verified in-house, and zygosity was tested by multiplex PCR of nine short tandem repeat loci. Each twin gave a peripheral blood sample, and clinical parameters were documented on that same day of blood sampling. Phenol/chloroform extraction was used to isolate genomic DNA from peripheral blood cells, and the DNA was then kept in TE buffer at 4 degrees C. Following the manufacturer's instructions, TCR beta CDR3 regions were amplified by multiplex PCR with the immunoSEQ immune profiling system. An Illumina NextSeq system was used for sequencing. The original methods were these. Sequence data were processed on the immunoSEQ Analyzer platform, and clonality was calculated as the square root of Simpson's index of productive rearrangements. V and J usage similarity was measured by Jensen-Shannon distance, and CDR3 generation probabilities were computed with OLGA. The immuneACCESS database (August 2020) and VDJdb (December 2020) were searched for shared CDR3 sequences. In TCRdb, the immuneACCESS table is reduced to in-frame sequences with V and J assigned. These tables do not hold every clone; where another copy was compared, an unresolved V gene accounts for under half, and the others remain unexplained. V, J and clone size are those of that table, while D and trimming were read from the DNA. The sample table contains about 36,000 clones; only one count was recorded for around 82% of them. Jointly, the top ten make up around 1.7% of the sample.

This clone showed up just once. This receptor's antigen is unknown. No much larger clonotype is one base removed from it; base qualities were not supplied. Recombination linked TRBV7-7 to TRBJ2-2; TRBD1 might be the D gene, on 5 matching bases. The sequenced sample consisted of blood. The origin of this receptor is a girl between 2 and 10 years old with cystic fibrosis. The DNA sequence is TGTGCCAGCAGCTTAGATGGGGCCAGATTGGGCGGGGAGCTGTTTTTT. This yields the protein CASSLDGARLGGELFF.